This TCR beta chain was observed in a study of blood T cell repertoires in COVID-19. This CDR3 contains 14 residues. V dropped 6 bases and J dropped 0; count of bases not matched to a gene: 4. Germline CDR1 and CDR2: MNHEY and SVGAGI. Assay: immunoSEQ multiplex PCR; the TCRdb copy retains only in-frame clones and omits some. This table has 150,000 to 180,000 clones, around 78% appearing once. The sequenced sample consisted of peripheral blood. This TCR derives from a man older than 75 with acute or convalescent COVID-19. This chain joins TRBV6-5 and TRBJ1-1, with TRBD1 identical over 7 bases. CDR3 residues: CASSRDSLNTEAFF. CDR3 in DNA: TGTGCCAGCAGCAGGGACAGCTTGAACACTGAAGCTTTCTTT.